The subject of this entry is one T cell receptor beta chain. Its antigen is currently unknown. This CDR3 is also generated by other DNA sequences in the sample. Study processing details: A distant-metastasis classifier for papillary thyroid cancer was built using CDR3 differences across clinicopathological groups. TCRdb ran MiXCR on the PCR reads. In this record, the V and J calls reflect TCRdb's handling and not the investigators' own analysis. The sample gives 15,000 to 20,000 clones, about 25% of which show up once; 15% is in the top ten. No patient received treatment before thyroid surgery. This entry comes from a study of metastatic and nonmetastatic thyroid tumors. Study-wide context: For malignant and benign thyroid patients, tumor or nodule tissue and blood were the sources whose repertoires were compared. Study results and limitations: Malignant thyroid tumors reportedly had TCR beta diversity that was significantly higher than in benign nodules, in blood and tumor.

The sequenced sample was adjacent normal tissue. The sequence was obtained from a female donor with papillary thyroid cancer or a benign thyroid nodule (not recorded which). Some clones in this sample may be carry-over from other donors' samples.

CDR3 loop: CSARDGMGSEQYF. DNA for the CDR3: TGCAGTGCTAGAGACGGGATGGGTTCCGAGCAGTACTTC. The chain has TRBV20-1 and TRBJ2-7, with D perhaps TRBD2 (5 bases). Germline V CDR1 and CDR2: DFQATT, SNEGSKA (reference sequence). The V end was cut by 0 bases, the J end by 6 bases, with 12 bases between. CDR3 length: 13 residues.